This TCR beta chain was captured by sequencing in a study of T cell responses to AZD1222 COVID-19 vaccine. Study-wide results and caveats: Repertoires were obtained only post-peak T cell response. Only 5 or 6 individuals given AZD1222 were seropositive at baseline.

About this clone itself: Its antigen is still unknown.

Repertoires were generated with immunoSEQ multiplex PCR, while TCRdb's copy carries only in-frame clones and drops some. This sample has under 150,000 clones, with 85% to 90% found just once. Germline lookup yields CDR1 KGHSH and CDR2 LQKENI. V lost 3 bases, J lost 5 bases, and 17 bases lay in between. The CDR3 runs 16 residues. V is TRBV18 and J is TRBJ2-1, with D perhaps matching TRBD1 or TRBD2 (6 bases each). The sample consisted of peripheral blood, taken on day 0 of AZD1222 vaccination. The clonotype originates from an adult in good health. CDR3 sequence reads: CASSPGGGNRNNEQFF. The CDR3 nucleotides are TGTGCCAGCTCACCTGGGGGCGGGAATAGGAACAATGAGCAGTTCTTC.